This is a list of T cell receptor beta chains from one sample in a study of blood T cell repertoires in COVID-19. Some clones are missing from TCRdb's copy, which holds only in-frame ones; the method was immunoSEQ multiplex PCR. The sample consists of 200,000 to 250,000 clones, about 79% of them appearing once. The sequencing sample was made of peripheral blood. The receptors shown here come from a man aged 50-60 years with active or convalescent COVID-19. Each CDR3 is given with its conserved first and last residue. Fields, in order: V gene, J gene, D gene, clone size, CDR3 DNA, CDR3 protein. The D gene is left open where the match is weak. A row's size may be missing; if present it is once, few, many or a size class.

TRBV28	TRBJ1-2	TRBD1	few	TGTGCCAGCAGTTTAGACAGGGGAATCGGGGGCTACACCTTC	CASSLDRGIGGYTF
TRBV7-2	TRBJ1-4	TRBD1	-	TGTGCCAGCAGCTTGTCACCGGGACAGGGTCGCGAAAAACTGTTTTTT	CASSLSPGQGREKLFF
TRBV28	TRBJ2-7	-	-	TGTGCCAGCAGTCCGCGACAGCGCCGAGTGGGCGAGCAGTACTTC	CASSPRQRRVGEQYF
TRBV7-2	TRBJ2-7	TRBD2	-	TGTGCCAGCAGCCCTAGCGGCTTCTACGAGCAGTACTTC	CASSPSGFYEQYF
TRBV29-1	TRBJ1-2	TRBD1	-	TGCAGCGTCGGGGAGGGACAGGGGGATGGCTACACCTTC	CSVGEGQGDGYTF
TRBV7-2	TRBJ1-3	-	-	TGTGCCAGCAGCTTAAGTGGGGGGTCTGGAAACACCATATATTTT	CASSLSGGSGNTIYF
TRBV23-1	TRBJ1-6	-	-	TGCGCCAGCAGTCGACGGCGACAGAGGTATAATTCACCCCTCCACTTT	CASSRRRQRYNSPLHF
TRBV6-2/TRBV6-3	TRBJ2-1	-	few	TGTGCCAGCAGTGCCACAAACTACAATGAGCAGTTCTTC	CASSATNYNEQFF
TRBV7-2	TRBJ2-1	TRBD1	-	TGTGCCAGCAGCTTAAGGGTTCGGCATGGGACAGGGACCATAGGGGAGCAGTTCTTC	CASSLRVRHGTGTIGEQFF
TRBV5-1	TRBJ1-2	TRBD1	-	TGCGCCAGTCGGGGACAGGGAGGTGGCTATGGCTACACCTTC	CASRGQGGGYGYTF
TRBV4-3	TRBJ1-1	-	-	TGCGCCAGCAGCCAAGATCTGGGCGACACTGAAGCTTTCTTT	CASSQDLGDTEAFF
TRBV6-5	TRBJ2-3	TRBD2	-	TGTGCCAGCAGGGTCGAGACTAGCGTCGATACGCAGTATTTT	CASRVETSVDTQYF
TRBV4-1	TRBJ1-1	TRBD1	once	TGCGCCAGCAGCCAACTTGGGACAGGGGACATGAACACTGAAGCTTTCTTT	CASSQLGTGDMNTEAFF
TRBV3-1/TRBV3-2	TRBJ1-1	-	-	TGTGCCAGCAGCCACAGGGTTCGGGACACTGAAGCTTTCTTT	CASSHRVRDTEAFF
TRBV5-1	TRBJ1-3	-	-	TGCGCCAGCAGCTTGGTAGGGGTGACTGGAAACACCATATATTTT	CASSLVGVTGNTIYF
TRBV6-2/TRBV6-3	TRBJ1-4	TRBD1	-	TGTGCCAGCAGTTACCAACAGGGGACTAATGAAAAACTGTTTTTT	CASSYQQGTNEKLFF
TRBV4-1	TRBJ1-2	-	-	TGCGCCAGCAGCCCTATCGCTCGGGGGGACTATGGCTACACCTTC	CASSPIARGDYGYTF
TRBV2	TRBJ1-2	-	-	TGTGCCAGCAGTGTAGCGTCAGGGGAGGGATTTGGCTACACCTTC	CASSVASGEGFGYTF
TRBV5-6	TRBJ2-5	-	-	TGTGCCAGCAGCTTGTACGGTCAAGAGACCCAGTACTTC	CASSLYGQETQYF
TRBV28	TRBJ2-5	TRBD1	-	TGTGCCAGCAGTTTGGGGACAGGGGGCTGGGAGACCCAGTACTTC	CASSLGTGGWETQYF
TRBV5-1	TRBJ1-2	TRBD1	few	TGCGCCAGCAGCTACGGGACAGGGAGGGATGTCCGCGACACCTTC	CASSYGTGRDVRDTF
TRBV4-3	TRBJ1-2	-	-	TGCGCCAGCAGCCAAGATGTGTCGGCGGGGGGCTACACCTTC	CASSQDVSAGGYTF
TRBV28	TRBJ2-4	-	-	TGTGCCAGCAGTTCTCCGGACAGATCGTACTTC	CASSSPDRSYF
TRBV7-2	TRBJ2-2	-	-	TGTGCCAGCAGCTTACGCCTAGCGGGGGAGCTGTTTTTT	CASSLRLAGELFF
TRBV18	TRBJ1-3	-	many	TGTGCCAGCTCACCGAACAGGGTCTCTGGAAACACCATATATTTT	CASSPNRVSGNTIYF
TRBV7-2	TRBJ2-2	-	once	TGTGCCAGCAGCTTTAGCGGCGCGAACACCGGGGAGCTGTTTTTT	CASSFSGANTGELFF
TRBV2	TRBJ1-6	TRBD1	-	TGTGCGATACGGCAGGGGGCTTCCTATAATTCACCCCTCCACTTT	CAIRQGASYNSPLHF
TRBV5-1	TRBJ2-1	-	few	TGCGCCAGCAGCGAGGTCGGGGGGCCCTACAATGAGCAGTTCTTC	CASSEVGGPYNEQFF
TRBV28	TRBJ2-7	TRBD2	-	TGTGCCAGCAGTGGCACTAGCGGGAACGAGCAGTACTTC	CASSGTSGNEQYF
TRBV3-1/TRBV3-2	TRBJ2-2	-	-	TGTGCCAGCAGCCAATACGGGGAGCTGTTTTTT	CASSQYGELFF
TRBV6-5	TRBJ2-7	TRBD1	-	TGTGCCAGCAGTTACTTGACAGGGCCATCGGAGGAGCAGTACTTC	CASSYLTGPSEEQYF